The next 13 T cell receptor beta chains were all read from a single sample in a study of regulatory T cells in long-lasting Graves disease. Construction of the TCR beta libraries employed iRepertoire HTBI primers in conjunction with Arm-PCR of CDR3 regions. TCRdb re-called the multiplex PCR reads through MiXCR, storing one row per CDR3 protein. The data show roughly 450,000 distinct CDR3 sequences, with about a fifth seen just once and under 9% held by the top ten. Time point indicated: persistent/refractory GD, antithyroid drugs over 5 years with positive TRAb. Making the TCR library involved RNA that had been extracted from PBMCs. The starting material was peripheral blood mononuclear cells (PBMCs), obtained when the disease was refractory, from a patient treated with antithyroid drugs. These receptors were taken from a female donor with Graves disease.

Concerning this clonotype: Given the absence of the conserved phenylalanine or tryptophan at the CDR3 end, a read error is likely. The J gene is TRBJ1-5, the V gene TRBV24-1; D may be TRBD1 (5 bases). From germline, CDR1 is KGHDR and CDR2 SFDVKD. The CDR3 is made up of 14 amino acids. V lost 5 bases and J lost 7, with 14 bases in between. CDR3: CATSVSGGGQPQHS. The CDR3 DNA sequence: TGTGCCACCAGTGTATCTGGGGGAGGACAGCCCCAGCATTCT.

CDR3 amino acids: CASGSRAGSGELFF. As DNA, the CDR3 is TGCGCCAGCGGATCCCGGGCGGGGTCCGGGGAGCTGTTTTTT. This sequence joins TRBV5-1 and TRBJ2-2, with D tentatively TRBD2 (6 bases). This CDR3 has 14 residues. The germline CDR1 and CDR2 sequences are SGHRS and YFSETQ. The V gene lost 7 bases and the J gene lost 6 bases, with 16 bases spanning the gap.

This clonotype was recorded a few times. This rearrangement joins TRBV19 to TRBJ1-5; TRBD1 is a possible D gene (5 bases). The V gene's germline CDR1 is LNHDA and CDR2 SQIVND (reference sequence). The CDR3 loop spans 15 amino acids. The ends were cut back, 7 bases at V and 0 bases at J, with 13 bases in the middle. The CDR3 DNA reads as TGTGCCAGTACCCAGGGCCCCTATAGCAATCAGCCCCAGCATTTT. Amino acid sequence: CASTQGPYSNQPQHF.

This clonotype was seen at least ten times. The chain combines TRBV2 with TRBJ1-2; D unclear. Germline values: CDR1 SNHLY, CDR2 FYNNEI. The CDR3 length is 11 residues. Trimming left V 10 bases short and J 4 bases short, with 10 bases between. CDR3 DNA: TGTGCCACTAAAGGCGTCTATGGCTACACCTTC. Amino acid sequence: CATKGVYGYTF.

The V and J genes are TRBV5-1 and TRBJ1-4, with D possibly TRBD1 on 5 matching bases. The CDR3 has 14 amino acids. From germline, CDR1 is SGHRS and CDR2 YFSETQ. The V end was cut by 4 bases, the J end by 3 bases, with 10 bases between. The CDR3: CASSPGTSNEKLFF. The CDR3 nucleotides read TGCGCCAGCAGCCCCGGGACGTCTAATGAAAAACTGTTTTTT. Complete variable domain (other parts from reference TRBV5-1 and TRBJ1-4): KAGVTQTPRYLIKTRGQQVTLSCSPISGHRSVSWYQQTPGQGLQFLFEYFSETQRNKGNFPGRFSGRQFSNSRSEMNVSTLELGDSALYLCASSPGTSNEKLFFGSGTQLSVL.

This clonotype appeared many times. The chain recombines TRBV28 with TRBJ1-2, with D uncertain. Germline V gene lookup returns CDR1 MDHEN and CDR2 SYDVKM. Trimming removed 2 bases from V and 3 bases from J, with 7 bases in between. The CDR3 extends over 13 amino acids. CDR3 protein: CASSLLSDYGYTF. CDR3 bases: TGTGCCAGCAGTTTACTTTCAGACTATGGCTACACCTTC.

In its sample, this clonotype was seen many times. The chain is built from TRBV7-2 and TRBJ1-1; D not resolved. The CDR3 loop spans 15 amino acids. CDR1 is SGHTA and CDR2 is FQGNSA in the germline V gene. V lost 2 bases, J lost 0 bases, and 10 bases lay in between. DNA for the CDR3: TGTGCCAGCAGCTTAAAAGGCGGTTTGAACACTGAAGCTTTCTTT. This gives the protein CASSLKGGLNTEAFF.

This clonotype appeared many times. This chain joins TRBV20-1 and TRBJ1-1; 7 bases match TRBD1. This CDR3 contains 14 residues. Trimming took 3 bases from V and 5 from J; bases not matched to a gene: 9. CDR1 is DFQATT and CDR2 is SNEGSKA in the germline V gene (reference sequence). The CDR3 sequence is CSARPQGGGTEAFF. For the CDR3, the DNA is TGCAGTGCTAGGCCCCAGGGGGGAGGGACTGAAGCTTTCTTT.

CDR3 sequence reads: CAWSVAGGPGEQYF. CDR3 coding DNA: TGTGCCTGGAGTGTAGCGGGAGGGCCGGGTGAGCAGTACTTC. The chain employs TRBV30 and TRBJ2-7, with 10 bases identical to TRBD2. Germline V gene sequence: CDR1 GTSNPN, CDR2 SVGIG (reference sequence). The CDR3 sequence is 14 residues long. With V trimmed by 0 bases and J by 7 bases, 6 bases remained unmatched.

J is TRBJ1-2 and V is TRBV6-2 or TRBV6-3, with TRBD1 matching 8 bases. The V gene end was trimmed by 0 bases and the J gene end by 3 bases; junction bases not matched to a gene: 9. Per germline, CDR1 MNHEY and CDR2 SVGEGT. CDR3 length: 17 amino acids. DNA for the CDR3: TGTGCCAGCAGTTACTCGGCCAGGGGGCTCAGCCACTATGGCTACACCTTC. This translates into CASSYSARGLSHYGYTF.

V is TRBV6-9 and J is TRBJ1-4; D not resolved. The CDR3 contains 18 residues. Trimming took 3 bases from V and 3 from J, leaving 20 bases between them. CDR1 and CDR2 from the germline V gene are MNHGY and SVAAGI. The CDR3 spells CASSYSTPWGGSNEKLFF. CDR3 bases: TGTGCCAGCAGTTACTCTACCCCATGGGGAGGTTCTAATGAAAAACTGTTTTTT.

This clonotype was counted at least ten times. V gene TRBV19 combines with J gene TRBJ1-5; TRBD1 aligns across 8 bases. Germline V CDR1 and CDR2: LNHDA, SQIVND (reference sequence). After removal of 3 bases from V and 1 base from J, the junction contained 8 bases not matched to a gene. The CDR3 sequence is 17 residues long. The CDR3 DNA reads TGTGCCAGTAGTATCCCAGACAGGGGTGCGAGCAATCAGCCCCAGCATTTT. Its translation: CASSIPDRGASNQPQHF.

This rearrangement joins TRBV7-8 to TRBJ2-3; no firm D call. The germline V and J ends were trimmed by 1 base and 8 bases, with 7 bases remaining between them. The V gene's germline CDR1 is SGHVS and CDR2 FQNEAQ. The CDR3 is made up of 12 amino acids. CDR3 protein: CASSLGFGTQYF. DNA of the CDR3: TGTGCCAGCAGCTTAGGGTTTGGTACGCAGTATTTT.